This is a list of T cell receptor beta chains from one sample in a study of cytomegalovirus exposure and HLA in healthy donors. Only in-frame clones appear in the TCRdb table, and some are missing; sequencing was by immunoSEQ multiplex PCR. The sample lists about 240,000 clones; around nine tenths were seen once. Sequenced material: PBMCs. These receptors came from a man between 18 and 29 years old in good health and CMV-seronegative. Each CDR3 is given with its conserved first and last residue. D genes are given only for firm matches. Expanded clones get a size class; other rows say once, few or many, or leave the size out.

d_call: .; clone_size: once; j_call: TRBJ2-4; v_call: TRBV2; cdr3_aa: CASSLAKNIQYF; cdr3_nt: TGTGCCAGCTCTCTAGCCAAAAACATTCAGTACTTC
d_call: TRBD2; clone_size: .; j_call: TRBJ2-7; v_call: TRBV6-4; cdr3_aa: CASSGLFEAGGCEQYF; cdr3_nt: TGTGCCAGCAGTGGCCTTTTTGAAGCGGGAGGATGCGAGCAGTACTTC
d_call: .; clone_size: .; j_call: TRBJ2-7; v_call: TRBV5-4; cdr3_aa: CASSLAGTYEQYF; cdr3_nt: TGTGCCAGCAGCTTGGCAGGAACCTACGAGCAGTACTTC
d_call: TRBD2; clone_size: .; j_call: TRBJ2-3; v_call: TRBV15; cdr3_aa: CATRAGGSTDTQYF; cdr3_nt: TGTGCCACCAGGGCGGGAGGGAGCACAGATACGCAGTATTTT
d_call: .; clone_size: .; j_call: TRBJ1-5; v_call: TRBV28; cdr3_aa: CASSRGYSNQPQHF; cdr3_nt: TGTGCCAGCAGTCGGGGGTATAGCAATCAGCCCCAGCATTTT
d_call: TRBD2; clone_size: once; j_call: TRBJ2-7; v_call: TRBV29-1; cdr3_aa: CSVGLAGAYEQYF; cdr3_nt: TGCAGCGTTGGCCTAGCGGGAGCCTACGAGCAGTACTTC
d_call: .; clone_size: .; j_call: TRBJ2-3; v_call: TRBV5-6; cdr3_aa: CASSSGVSGTDTQYF; cdr3_nt: TGTGCCAGCAGCTCCGGGGTTTCGGGCACAGATACGCAGTATTTT
d_call: TRBD2; clone_size: .; j_call: TRBJ2-7; v_call: TRBV11-2; cdr3_aa: CASRREASGAYEQYF; cdr3_nt: TGTGCCAGCAGAAGAGAGGCTAGCGGGGCTTACGAGCAGTACTTC
d_call: .; clone_size: once; j_call: TRBJ2-3; v_call: TRBV5-4; cdr3_aa: CASSRGGATDTQYF; cdr3_nt: TGTGCCAGCAGCCGAGGGGGGGCCACAGATACGCAGTATTTT
d_call: .; clone_size: .; j_call: TRBJ1-1; v_call: TRBV18; cdr3_aa: CASSSQVSEAFF; cdr3_nt: TGTGCCAGCTCATCCCAGGTGTCTGAAGCTTTCTTT
d_call: .; clone_size: .; j_call: TRBJ2-2; v_call: TRBV15; cdr3_aa: CATASRGTGELFF; cdr3_nt: TGTGCCACAGCCAGCAGGGGCACCGGGGAGCTGTTTTTT
d_call: TRBD1; clone_size: .; j_call: TRBJ2-7; v_call: TRBV11-2; cdr3_aa: CASSLGTGGHEQYF; cdr3_nt: TGTGCCAGCAGCTTGGGGACAGGGGGCCACGAGCAGTACTTC
d_call: .; clone_size: .; j_call: TRBJ1-3; v_call: TRBV7-9; cdr3_aa: CASSLEGGIGNTIYF; cdr3_nt: TGTGCCAGCAGCTTAGAAGGCGGAATTGGAAACACCATATATTTT
d_call: TRBD1; clone_size: .; j_call: TRBJ2-7; v_call: TRBV11-3; cdr3_aa: CASSTHRGSYEQYF; cdr3_nt: TGTGCCAGCAGCACCCACAGGGGCTCCTACGAGCAGTACTTC
d_call: TRBD1; clone_size: few; j_call: TRBJ2-1; v_call: TRBV2; cdr3_aa: CASGNRGRGEQFF; cdr3_nt: TGTGCCAGCGGCAACAGGGGGAGAGGGGAGCAGTTCTTC
d_call: TRBD1; clone_size: .; j_call: TRBJ2-1; v_call: TRBV27; cdr3_aa: CASSRGRFGNEQFF; cdr3_nt: TGTGCCAGCAGTAGGGGGCGTTTTGGGAATGAGCAGTTCTTC
d_call: .; clone_size: few; j_call: TRBJ1-2; v_call: TRBV5-6; cdr3_aa: CASSLGPDYGYTF; cdr3_nt: TGTGCCAGCAGCTTGGGGCCAGACTATGGCTACACCTTC
d_call: TRBD1; clone_size: .; j_call: TRBJ2-7; v_call: TRBV4-1; cdr3_aa: CASSPRQGAIYEQYF; cdr3_nt: TGCGCCAGCAGCCCAAGACAGGGGGCGATCTACGAGCAGTACTTC
d_call: TRBD1; clone_size: .; j_call: TRBJ2-1; v_call: TRBV9; cdr3_aa: CASSPSWTGGYNEQFF; cdr3_nt: TGTGCCAGCAGCCCCTCATGGACAGGGGGCTACAATGAGCAGTTCTTC
d_call: .; clone_size: .; j_call: TRBJ2-7; v_call: TRBV25-1; cdr3_aa: CASSELAGYFQYF; cdr3_nt: TGTGCCAGCAGTGAATTAGCCGGGTACTTTCAGTACTTC
d_call: TRBD1; clone_size: once; j_call: TRBJ2-3; v_call: TRBV9; cdr3_aa: CARKGGRGTDTQYF; cdr3_nt: TGTGCCAGAAAAGGGGGCCGAGGCACAGATACGCAGTATTTT
d_call: TRBD1; clone_size: .; j_call: TRBJ1-3; v_call: TRBV7-2; cdr3_aa: CASSLGQGFRNTIYF; cdr3_nt: TGTGCCAGCAGCTTAGGACAGGGGTTCAGGAACACCATATATTTT